This T cell receptor beta chain was obtained from a study of sequential checkpoint blockade in melanoma. V dropped 5 bases and J dropped 1; count of bases not matched to a gene: 8. CDR3 length equals 16 residues. Germline CDR1 reads SGHVS; CDR2 reads FNYEAQ. Assay: immunoSEQ multiplex PCR; the TCRdb copy retains only in-frame clones and omits some. The sample includes roughly 11,000 clones, approximately 80% of them seen just once. Treatment here: randomized to nivolumab then ipilimumab (arm A) or the reverse (arm B). This chain uses TRBV7-6 with TRBJ2-7; 10 bases line up with TRBD2. The source was CD8+ T cells sorted from blood (inferred from file names), collected from a patient given nivolumab and ipilimumab in sequence. This clonotype originated in a human donor with melanoma. Here the CDR3 reads CASSRGLAGESYEQYF. The CDR3 nucleotides read TGTGCCAGCAGCCGAGGGCTAGCGGGGGAATCCTACGAGCAGTACTTC.